A single sample gave rise to the 29 T cell receptor beta chains below, sequenced in a study of cytomegalovirus exposure and HLA in healthy donors. The method was immunoSEQ multiplex PCR; TCRdb's version includes in-frame clones alone and lacks a portion of them. The sample records 250,000 to 400,000 clones, roughly 87% being singletons. The sample consisted of PBMCs. Source of these receptors: a man aged 25-40 years in good health and CMV-seronegative.

This chain's CDR3 is CASSGLRTARANQPQHF. DNA of the CDR3: TGTGCCAGCAGTGGCCTTAGGACAGCGAGGGCTAATCAGCCCCAGCATTTT. The chain combines TRBV6-1 with TRBJ1-5; D might be TRBD1 (6 bases). From germline, CDR1 is MNHNS and CDR2 SASEGT. The V and J ends lost 4 bases and 4 bases respectively, with 20 bases between them. The CDR3 extends over 17 amino acids.

This sequence joins TRBV6-1 and TRBJ1-5, with 8 nucleotides matching TRBD1. Germline V CDR1 and CDR2: MNHNS, SASEGT. The CDR3 sequence is 15 residues long. Unmatched junction bases numbered 2, after V lost 4 bases and J lost 0 bases. CDR3 sequence: CASSGDRYSNQPQHF. CDR3 nucleotide sequence: TGTGCCAGCAGTGGGGACAGGTATAGCAATCAGCCCCAGCATTTT.

This sequence joins TRBV2 and TRBJ2-7, with D unclear. The CDR3 contains 14 residues. V shed 1 base and J shed 0 bases, with 7 bases lying between them. CDR1 is SNHLY, CDR2 FYNNEI, per germline. CDR3 nucleotides: TGTGCCAGCAGTGAAGGCCTAGACTCCTACGAGCAGTACTTC. Amino acid sequence: CASSEGLDSYEQYF.

CDR3 coding DNA: TGTGCCAGCTCATTAGGGGATGAAAAACTGTTTTTT. This gives the protein CASSLGDEKLFF. The rearrangement links TRBV6-5 to TRBJ1-4; a weak D match, TRBD1 (5 bases). The length of the CDR3 is 12 residues. Germline CDR1 reads MNHEY; CDR2 reads SVGAGI. V was pared by 8 bases and J by 6 bases, with 10 bases between.

This chain joins TRBV5-4 and TRBJ2-7; TRBD1 agrees at 11 bases. CDR1 SGHNT and CDR2 YYREEE come from the germline V gene (reference sequence). Trimming took 0 bases from V and 7 from J; bases not matched to a gene: 6. The CDR3 covers 15 residues. The CDR3 coding sequence is TGTGCCAGCAGCTTGGGGGTGGACAGGGGGCGGGAGCAGTACTTC. It specifies CASSLGVDRGREQYF.

The chain is built from TRBV5-4 and TRBJ1-5; 7 bases align to TRBD1. CDR3 length equals 16 residues. The J segment lost 4 bases and the V segment lost 0 bases, leaving 7 bases of the junction unmatched. The germline CDR1 and CDR2 sequences are SGHNT and YYREEE (reference sequence). The chain's CDR3 is CASSLAGTEGNQPQHF. In DNA form, the CDR3 reads TGTGCCAGCAGCTTGGCCGGGACAGAGGGAAATCAGCCCCAGCATTTT. Full variable domain (outside the CDR3, taken from reference TRBV5-4 and TRBJ1-5): ETGVTQSPTHLIKTRGQQVTLRCSSQSGHNTVSWYQQALGQGPQFIFQYYREEENGRGNFPPRFSGLQFPNYSSELNVNALELDDSALYLCASSLAGTEGNQPQHFGDGTRLSIL.

This clone was seen a handful of times. The chain joins TRBV27 to TRBJ1-2; TRBD1 matches at 7 bases. Losses at the gene ends were 2 bases for V and 6 bases for J; bases not matched to a gene: 6. Germline loops: CDR1 MNHEY, CDR2 SMNVEV (reference sequence). The CDR3 is made up of 14 amino acids. Here the CDR3 reads CASSLADRTDGYTF. The CDR3 nucleotides are TGTGCCAGCAGTTTAGCGGACAGGACCGATGGCTACACCTTC.

This chain links TRBV29-1 with TRBJ1-1; D uncertain. V was shortened by 4 bases and J by 1 base, with 13 bases between the two germline ends. Per the germline V gene, CDR1 is SQVTM and CDR2 is ANQGSEA. CDR3 length: 14 residues. CDR3 DNA: TGCAGCGTTGTTGTATTGGGCAGGAACACTGAAGCTTTCTTT. This gives the protein CSVVVLGRNTEAFF.

The rearrangement links TRBV11-3 to TRBJ2-1; 7 bases are shared with TRBD2. The V gene end was trimmed by 9 bases and the J gene end by 7 bases; junction bases not matched to a gene: 9. The CDR3 is made up of 13 amino acids. Germline lookup yields CDR1 SGHNT and CDR2 YENEEA. The CDR3 coding sequence is TGTGCCAGTGGGACTACCGAAAATAATGAGCAGTTCTTC. It codes for CASGTTENNEQFF.

V gene TRBV4-1 combines with J gene TRBJ1-1, with D unclear. V shed 3 bases and J shed 3 bases, with 8 bases lying between them. Germline assignment: CDR1 MGHRA and CDR2 YSYEKL. This CDR3 region has 13 residues. The DNA of the CDR3 is TGCGCCAGCAGCCAGTTCCTAGACACTGAAGCTTTCTTT. Residues: CASSQFLDTEAFF.

The rearrangement joins TRBV18 to TRBJ1-1; the match to TRBD1 covers 7 bases. Germline CDR1 and CDR2: KGHSH and LQKENI. Trimming took 0 bases from V and 7 from J; bases not matched to a gene: 2. The CDR3 covers 13 residues. The CDR3 is CASSPPGQSEAFF. CDR3 nucleotide sequence: TGTGCCAGCTCACCACCGGGACAGAGTGAAGCTTTCTTT.

Only one count was recorded for this clone. The V gene is TRBV29-1, the J gene TRBJ2-5, with TRBD2 identical over 9 bases. The CDR3 sequence is 14 residues long. V lost 2 bases, J lost 4 bases, and 5 bases stayed unmatched. Germline CDR1 reads SQVTM; CDR2 reads ANQGSEA. CDR3 nucleotides: TGCAGCGTTGAACAGCGGGGGGCCGGAGAGACCCAGTACTTC. It yields the protein CSVEQRGAGETQYF.

The chain uses TRBV6-6 and TRBJ2-1, with TRBD2 matching 11 bases. CDR3 length: 13 amino acids. The germline V gene encodes CDR1 MNHNY and CDR2 SVGAGI (reference sequence). The V segment lost 8 bases and the J segment 6 bases; nucleotides outside the gene matches: 3. In DNA, the CDR3 is TGTGCCAGCTGGGGACTAGCGGCCAATGAGCAGTTCTTC. Residues: CASWGLAANEQFF.

The chain links TRBV6-5 to TRBJ2-5; 15 positions match TRBD2. The CDR3 sequence is 14 residues long. In germline, CDR1 is MNHEY, CDR2 SVGAGI. V trimming: 8 bases; J trimming: 3 bases; junction bases outside the gene matches: 1. The DNA for the CDR3 is TGTGCCAGCGGACTAGCGGGGGGGGAAGAGACCCAGTACTTC. Translation: CASGLAGGEETQYF.

The chain recombines TRBV19 with TRBJ2-2; D not resolved. This CDR3 comprises 15 residues. Trimming removed 5 bases from V and 1 base from J, with 11 bases in between. In germline, CDR1 is LNHDA, CDR2 SQIVND (reference sequence). The CDR3 DNA reads TGTGCCAGTAGTCACAGCTCGGAGAACACCGGGGAGCTGTTTTTT. It encodes CASSHSSENTGELFF.

This chain uses TRBV7-2 with TRBJ1-5; TRBD1 is a possible D gene (5 bases). CDR1 is SGHTA, CDR2 FQGNSA, per germline. V was shortened by 5 bases and J by 2 bases, with 10 bases between the two germline ends. This CDR3 is 14 amino acids long. The CDR3 DNA follows: TGTGCCAGCAGCACCCAGGGTGGCAATCAGCCCCAGCATTTT. Protein sequence: CASSTQGGNQPQHF.

The V and J genes are TRBV5-6 and TRBJ2-5, with 7 bases aligning to TRBD1. Germline V gene data show CDR1 as SGHDT and CDR2 as YYEEEE. V was clipped by 4 bases and J by 0 bases; unmatched bases: 3. This CDR3 contains 14 residues. CDR3 coding DNA: TGTGCCAGCAGCAGGGGACAGTACCAAGAGACCCAGTACTTC. It yields the protein CASSRGQYQETQYF.

This clone has a single count. The CDR3, as DNA: TGTGCCAGCAGCCCTATGTACCAACAGGGAAACGTCGCTGAAGCTTTCTTT. This sequence encodes CASSPMYQQGNVAEAFF. The chain recombines TRBV7-7 with TRBJ1-1; D is perhaps TRBD1 (6 bases). From germline, CDR1 is SSHAT and CDR2 FNYEAQ (reference sequence). The CDR3 is 17 amino acids. With 5 bases removed from V and 6 bases from J, the gap between germline ends came to 25 bases.

The chain joins TRBV6-5 to TRBJ1-6, with 9 positions matching TRBD1. J was trimmed by 8 bases and V by 2 bases; bases with no gene match: 7. This CDR3 comprises 16 residues. Germline V CDR1 and CDR2: MNHEY, SVGAGI. The CDR3 DNA follows: TGTGCCAGCAGTTACGTAGGGGACAGGGATGATTCACCCCTCCACTTT. Translation: CASSYVGDRDDSPLHF.

The rearrangement links TRBV7-9 to TRBJ2-3; 8 bases are a match to TRBD2. The J segment lost 0 bases and the V segment lost 10 bases, leaving 12 bases of the junction unmatched. The CDR3 is 16 amino acids. Germline CDR1 is SEHNR and CDR2 is FQNEAQ (reference sequence). The CDR3 sequence: CATTGGVRTSTDTQYF. In DNA, the CDR3 is TGTGCCACGACCGGGGGGGTTCGGACTAGCACAGATACGCAGTATTTT.

This chain uses TRBV19 with TRBJ1-5; TRBD1 might be the D (6 bases). CDR1 is LNHDA and CDR2 is SQIVND in the germline V gene (reference sequence). Between the trimmed V and J ends, which lost 5 bases and 4 bases, there was a span of 12 bases. CDR3 length equals 14 residues. For the CDR3, the DNA is TGTGCCAGTAGTTCGGACAGAAATAATCAGCCCCAGCATTTT. It specifies CASSSDRNNQPQHF.

The rearrangement uses TRBV20-1 and TRBJ1-2; D is unresolved. V was cut by 5 bases and J by 5 bases, with 6 bases left in between. Germline loops: CDR1 DFQATT, CDR2 SNEGSKA (reference sequence). The CDR3 consists of 10 residues. The CDR3 protein is CSAWEYGYTF. CDR3 nucleotide sequence: TGCAGTGCTTGGGAGTATGGCTACACCTTC.

The chain joins TRBV4-1 to TRBJ2-7; D may be TRBD2 (6 bases). The CDR3 has 14 residues. The ends were cut back, 3 bases at V and 3 bases at J, with 12 bases in the middle. The V gene's germline CDR1 is MGHRA and CDR2 YSYEKL. The CDR3 here is CASSQEGSGYEQYF. The CDR3 region has the DNA TGCGCCAGCAGCCAGGAGGGGTCAGGCTACGAGCAGTACTTC.

The chain is built from TRBV2 and TRBJ2-7, with 9 bases identical to TRBD2. Germline CDR1 is SNHLY and CDR2 is FYNNEI. There are 13 residues in the CDR3. With 6 bases clipped from V and 5 bases from J, the junction kept 5 bases outside the gene matches. The CDR3 here is CASSAGGPHEQYF. In DNA form, the CDR3 reads TGTGCCAGCAGCGCGGGGGGGCCCCACGAGCAGTACTTC.

This chain links TRBV27 with TRBJ1-2, with D possibly being TRBD1 (6 bases). The CDR3 is 16 amino acids. The V gene's germline CDR1 is MNHEY and CDR2 SMNVEV (reference sequence). V lost 6 bases, J lost 7 bases, and 24 bases lay in between. The CDR3 DNA reads TGTGCCAGCAGCCCCCTAGGGTTTCTGGGGGCGCTTGGCTACACCTTC. This gives the protein CASSPLGFLGALGYTF.

This chain connects TRBV6-5 to TRBJ2-5; TRBD2 aligns across 12 bases. Germline lookup yields CDR1 MNHEY and CDR2 SVGAGI. V lost 6 bases and J lost 4; bases outside the gene matches: 6. CDR3 length: 15 residues. Here the CDR3 reads CASRSSGGAGETQYF. Here the CDR3 DNA reads TGTGCCAGCAGATCTAGCGGGGGGGCCGGAGAGACCCAGTACTTC.

V gene TRBV18 combines with J gene TRBJ2-6, with D hard to call. V was pared by 0 bases and J by 3 bases, with 12 bases between. This CDR3 region has 17 residues. Germline assignment: CDR1 KGHSH and CDR2 LQKENI. The CDR3 coding sequence is TGTGCCAGCTCACCACCGTTTATTGGTAGTGGGGCCAACGTCCTGACTTTC. It codes for CASSPPFIGSGANVLTF.

The chain joins TRBV7-9 to TRBJ1-1, with no clear D. The V and J ends lost 4 bases and 2 bases respectively, with 5 bases between them. There are 12 residues in the CDR3. Per germline, CDR1 SEHNR and CDR2 FQNEAQ (reference sequence). In DNA, the CDR3 is TGTGCCAGCAGCTCATCCAACACTGAAGCTTTCTTT. It codes for CASSSSNTEAFF.

The chain links TRBV2 to TRBJ2-5; unclear D gene. This CDR3 comprises 13 residues. CDR1 and CDR2 (germline): SNHLY, FYNNEI. Trimming shortened V by 4 bases and J by 1 base, and 7 bases separated the two germline ends. This CDR3 is CASSARFQETQYF. CDR3 bases: TGTGCCAGCAGTGCTAGGTTCCAAGAGACCCAGTACTTC.